This entry concerns a single T cell receptor (beta chain). The antigen is undetermined. The data were taken from a study of cytomegalovirus exposure and HLA in healthy donors. About the study: The 120 validation repertoires and the 650 to 850 first-cohort repertoires shared a platform, a later analysis reported.

This CDR3 spans 14 amino acids. After removal of 8 bases from V and 7 bases from J, the junction contained 9 bases not matched to a gene. Germline V CDR1 and CDR2: SNHLY, FYNNEI. Sequenced by immunoSEQ multiplex PCR; TCRdb stores in-frame clones only, minus some. The sample holds 150,000 to 200,000 clones, more than 80% seen once. General study results and limits: Accounts indicate the classifier identified cytomegalovirus status with strong specificity and sensitivity. The study flagged 150 to 200 TCR beta chains as cytomegalovirus-associated.

Input material: PBMCs. The chain combines TRBV2 with TRBJ1-4, with 8 bases matching TRBD1. The TCR originated in a man aged 18 to 30 in good health and CMV-seropositive. CDR3 nucleotide sequence: TGTGCCAGCTCTTGGACAGGGTTTGGTGAAAAACTGTTTTTT. It encodes CASSWTGFGEKLFF.